This T cell receptor beta chain appears in the sequencing data of a study of blood T cell repertoires in COVID-19. Across the whole study: PBMCs, B-cell-depleted T cells, or T cells provided the cDNA or gDNA that made up the material.

Authors' analysis steps: Reference gene primer amplification in the assay estimated nucleated cell counts. Sequenced by immunoSEQ multiplex PCR; TCRdb stores in-frame clones only, minus some. V, J and clone size reflect that table, while D and trimming were determined from the DNA. The sample lists more than 65,000 clones; approximately 90% were seen once. There are 16 residues in the CDR3. CDR1 DFQATT and CDR2 SNEGSKA come from the germline V gene (reference sequence). With 3 bases clipped from V and 5 bases from J, the junction kept 7 bases outside the gene matches. The TCR originated in a human donor in a cohort sampled during active COVID-19. The genes are TRBV20-1 and TRBJ2-5; 15 bases agree with TRBD2. Sequencing was carried out using peripheral blood. The DNA of the CDR3 is TGCAGTGCTAGTGCCGGGACTAGCGGGGGGCGGGAGACCCAGTACTTC. Amino acids: CSASAGTSGGRETQYF.